The present T cell receptor (beta chain) was sequenced within a study of PD-L1 blockade in urothelial cancer. Study conclusions and caveats: Pretreatment TCR clonality in blood, when below the median, was predictive of better survival.

V lost 4 bases, J lost 4 bases, and 10 bases stayed unmatched. CDR3 length equals 18 residues. CDR1 is SGDLS and CDR2 is YYNGEE in the germline V gene. Noted time point: peripheral blood 6 weeks after treatment start. This table comes from immunoSEQ multiplex PCR, and its TCRdb copy is limited to in-frame clones, with some not included. Among around 87,000 clones listed, approximately 87% were seen once. As to this clone: The antigen remains undetermined.

V and J are TRBV9 and TRBJ2-6; TRBD1 aligns across 11 bases. The origin of this receptor is a man between 65 and 79 years old with urothelial cancer. The sequences come from PBMCs, collected around atezolizumab (anti-PD-L1) treatment. The CDR3, as DNA: TGTGCCAGCAGCCCCCGGACAGGGGGCGCTTCAGGGGCCAACGTCCTGACTTTC. Translated: CASSPRTGGASGANVLTF.